These T cell receptor beta chains were read from a single sample in a study of blood T cell repertoires in COVID-19. Using immunoSEQ multiplex PCR, the repertoire was profiled, and TCRdb retains in-frame clones only, with some absent. The data hold about 88,000 clones, with less than 95% observed a single time. Material for sequencing was peripheral blood. The receptors derive from a man younger than 35 with COVID-19, enrolled during active disease. Both conserved end residues are part of each CDR3. A D gene is named only where the DNA matches it firmly. Clone size is given for some rows only: seen once, a few or many times, or a class if the clone is expanded.

cdr3_aa	cdr3_nt	v_call	j_call	clone_size	d_call
CASSVSGGTEAFF	TGTGCCAGTAGTGTCTCAGGGGGCACTGAAGCTTTCTTT	TRBV19	TRBJ1-1	.	TRBD1
CASSVDSRTYEQYF	TGTGCCAGCAGCGTGGACTCGAGAACCTACGAGCAGTACTTC	TRBV9	TRBJ2-7	.	.
CASSLGEARTFSDTQYF	TGTGCCAGTAGTCTAGGAGAGGCTAGAACTTTCTCAGATACGCAGTATTTT	TRBV19	TRBJ2-3	.	.
CASARDRAPYEQYF	TGTGCCAGCGCCCGGGACAGGGCACCCTACGAGCAGTACTTC	TRBV2	TRBJ2-7	.	TRBD1
CASSHERVSIQETQYF	TGTGCCAGCAGCCACGAGCGGGTTTCAATCCAAGAGACCCAGTACTTC	TRBV14	TRBJ2-5	.	.
CASSVAGYQTSGSYNEQFF	TGTGCCAGCAGCGTAGCGGGATACCAGACTAGCGGCTCCTACAATGAGCAGTTCTTC	TRBV9	TRBJ2-1	.	TRBD2
CASSSRGRVNTEAFF	TGTGCCAGCAGCTCCAGGGGGCGGGTGAACACTGAAGCTTTCTTT	TRBV5-4	TRBJ1-1	once	TRBD1
CASSLGGLAGANEQFF	TGTGCCAGCAGCTTAGGGGGACTAGCGGGAGCCAATGAGCAGTTCTTC	TRBV11-3	TRBJ2-1	.	TRBD2
CASSEAPQGLENSPLHF	TGTGCCAGCAGTGAAGCCCCTCAGGGGCTTGAGAATTCACCCCTCCACTTT	TRBV6-1	TRBJ1-6	.	.
CASSSTSGPPYNEQFF	TGTGCCAGCAGTTCGACTAGCGGGCCACCCTACAATGAGCAGTTCTTC	TRBV7-2	TRBJ2-1	.	TRBD2
CSALGASNQPQHF	TGCAGCGCCCTGGGGGCGAGCAATCAGCCCCAGCATTTT	TRBV29-1	TRBJ1-5	.	.
CASSLWTGTAGAFF	TGTGCCAGCAGTTTGTGGACAGGGACGGCTGGGGCTTTCTTT	TRBV6-5	TRBJ1-1	.	TRBD1
CASSPLEGLDGYTF	TGTGCCAGCTCACCACTGGAGGGACTAGATGGCTACACCTTC	TRBV18	TRBJ1-2	.	.
CATSRETDSYEQYF	TGTGCCACCAGCAGAGAAACGGACTCATACGAGCAGTACTTC	TRBV15	TRBJ2-7	.	.
CASSLSKGSEQYF	TGTGCCAGCAGTTTATCGAAGGGGTCCGAGCAGTACTTC	TRBV27	TRBJ2-7	.	.
CASRDPGVHYSNQPQHF	TGTGCCAGTAGGGATCCCGGGGTGCATTATAGCAATCAGCCCCAGCATTTT	TRBV19	TRBJ1-5	.	.
CASSPLRGRGNEQFF	TGTGCCAGCAGCCCCCTCCGCGGGCGAGGCAATGAGCAGTTCTTC	TRBV7-8	TRBJ2-1	.	.
CASSWGQGSMYF	.	TRBV5-6	TRBJ2-3	.	.
CASSGGQGRSYEQYF	TGCGCCAGCAGCGGAGGACAGGGAAGGTCCTACGAGCAGTACTTC	TRBV5-1	TRBJ2-7	.	TRBD1
CASSLEAQRAQETQYF	TGTGCCAGCAGCTTAGAAGCCCAGCGGGCCCAAGAGACCCAGTACTTC	TRBV7-6	TRBJ2-5	.	.
CASSLGFQVQYF	TGTGCCAGCAGCTTGGGGTTCCAGGTTCAGTACTTC	TRBV5-6	TRBJ2-4	.	.
CASSLGQGRFEQYF	TGTGCCAGCAGTTTAGGACAGGGGCGGTTCGAGCAGTACTTC	TRBV28	TRBJ2-7	.	TRBD1
CASSSSPGLLGETQYF	TGTGCCAGCAGCAGCAGCCCGGGACTCCTTGGAGAGACCCAGTACTTC	TRBV7-6	TRBJ2-5	.	.
CASSLVLGQGLLF	TGTGCCAGCAGCTTGGTCTTGGGCCAGGGGTTGCTTTTT	TRBV5-6	TRBJ1-4	.	.
CASSPIHRQAGLGETQYF	TGTGCCAGCAGCCCTATTCACCGTCAGGCGGGGCTAGGAGAGACCCAGTACTTC	TRBV28	TRBJ2-5	.	.
CASSRALQGGTEAFF	TGCGCCAGCAGCCGAGCTCTACAGGGAGGGACTGAAGCTTTCTTT	TRBV4-1	TRBJ1-1	.	.
CASSLVGRDRGNEQYF	TGTGCCAGCAGCTTAGTGGGTCGGGACAGGGGGAACGAGCAGTACTTC	TRBV7-8	TRBJ2-7	.	TRBD1
CASSQVGYEQYF	TGTGCCAGCAGCCAAGTCGGCTACGAGCAGTACTTC	TRBV4-2	TRBJ2-7	.	.
CASSSLQRSNQPQHF	TGTGCCAGCAGTAGTCTACAGAGAAGCAATCAGCCCCAGCATTTT	TRBV2	TRBJ1-5	.	.
CASSESRDRVSYNEQFF	TGTGCCAGCAGCGAGAGCCGGGACAGAGTATCCTACAATGAGCAGTTCTTC	TRBV9	TRBJ2-1	.	TRBD1
CASSGRDTFSYEQYF	TGTGCCAGCAGCGGCCGGGACACATTTTCCTACGAGCAGTACTTC	TRBV9	TRBJ2-7	few	.
CASSLLTGGEQFF	TGTGCCAGCAGCCTATTAACGGGAGGAGAGCAGTTCTTC	TRBV11-3	TRBJ2-1	once	TRBD2
CASGSGTRAGELFF	TGTGCTAGTGGGTCCGGGACTAGAGCCGGGGAGCTGTTTTTT	TRBV12-5	TRBJ2-2	.	TRBD2
CASSPSQGQGIDTF	TGTGCCAGCTCACCGAGCCAAGGACAGGGAATCGACACCTTC	TRBV18	TRBJ1-2	.	TRBD1
CASSPPTGHYTEAFF	TGTGCCAGCAGCCCTCCGACAGGTCACTACACTGAAGCTTTCTTT	TRBV7-9	TRBJ1-1	.	.
CASSYSTLQGGEQYF	TGTGCCAGCAGTTACTCGACCCTTCAGGGGGGCGAGCAGTACTTC	TRBV6-2/TRBV6-3	TRBJ2-7	.	.
CASSIVAGNPYEQYF	TGTGCCAGTAGTATAGTGGCGGGTAACCCCTACGAGCAGTACTTC	TRBV19	TRBJ2-7	once	.
CASSLRGQGAVGANVLTF	TGTGCCAGCAGCTTAAGGGGACAGGGTGCGGTTGGGGCCAACGTCCTGACTTTC	TRBV7-2	TRBJ2-6	.	TRBD1
CASSIGLAKNIQYF	TGTGCCAGTAGTATAGGGCTAGCCAAAAACATTCAGTACTTC	TRBV19	TRBJ2-4	few	.
CASSLRVTGRNEQFF	TGTGCCAGCAGCTTGCGAGTGACAGGGCGAAATGAGCAGTTCTTC	TRBV5-8	TRBJ2-1	.	TRBD1
CASSSDRASGELFF	TGTGCCAGCAGCTCCGACAGGGCGTCCGGGGAGCTGTTTTTT	TRBV11-3	TRBJ2-2	.	TRBD1
CASSSGLRMGRQYF	TGTGCCAGCAGCTCGGGACTAAGGATGGGGCGGCAGTACTTC	TRBV7-2	TRBJ2-7	few	TRBD2
CASSTRTSGSYEQYF	TGTGCCAGCAGTACGCGGACTAGCGGATCCTACGAGCAGTACTTC	TRBV28	TRBJ2-7	.	TRBD2
CASSLRQGANYGYTF	TGCGCCAGCAGCTTACGACAGGGGGCGAACTATGGCTACACCTTC	TRBV5-1	TRBJ1-2	.	TRBD1
CASSPPKDHRDLLIYGYTF	TGTGCCAGCTCACCACCAAAGGACCACAGGGACCTACTCATCTATGGCTACACCTTC	TRBV18	TRBJ1-2	.	.
CASSQDVGGREQYF	TGCGCCAGCAGCCAAGATGTCGGGGGGCGGGAGCAGTACTTC	TRBV4-3	TRBJ2-7	.	.
CASSSGSADTQYF	TGCGCCAGCAGCTCGGGGAGTGCAGATACGCAGTATTTT	TRBV5-1	TRBJ2-3	.	.
CASSSTRETDEQFF	TGTGCCAGCAGCTCCACGCGGGAGACCGATGAGCAGTTCTTC	TRBV11-1	TRBJ2-1	.	TRBD2
CASSPTGLANYEQYF	TGTGCCAGCAGTCCGACGGGACTAGCAAACTACGAGCAGTACTTC	TRBV6-5	TRBJ2-7	.	TRBD2
CASSDGSPFEAFF	TGTGCCAGCAGTGATGGCAGTCCCTTTGAAGCTTTCTTT	TRBV2	TRBJ1-1	few	.
CASHKTASTDTQYF	TGTGCCAGCCATAAGACAGCGAGCACAGATACGCAGTATTTT	TRBV5-8	TRBJ2-3	once	.
CASKLTSGASTDTQYF	TGTGCCAGCAAACTGACTAGCGGGGCTAGCACAGATACGCAGTATTTT	TRBV2	TRBJ2-3	.	TRBD2
CASSRGVYEQYF	TGTGCCAGCAGCCGAGGAGTGTACGAGCAGTACTTC	TRBV6-5	TRBJ2-7	once	.
CASYLRGGLYGYTF	TGTGCCTCCTACTTGAGAGGGGGCCTCTATGGCTACACCTTC	TRBV30	TRBJ1-2	.	TRBD1